This note documents a single TCR beta chain sequence. This sample is drawn from a study of blood T cell repertoires in COVID-19. V lost 4 bases, J lost 5 bases, and 13 bases lay in between. This CDR3 has 14 residues. CDR1 SGHTA and CDR2 FQGTGA come from the germline V gene. Libraries were prepared by immunoSEQ multiplex PCR; TCRdb keeps only in-frame clonotypes and omits some of them. The data contain around 230,000 clones, about 81% of them seen just once; the ten biggest clones take up around 11%. Source material: peripheral blood. This clonotype was sampled from a woman aged 55-69 years with active or convalescent COVID-19. The chain combines TRBV7-3 with TRBJ2-3; TRBD1 might be the D (6 bases). CDR3 region: CASSSGDTRDTQYF. The CDR3 region has the DNA TGTGCCAGCAGCTCCGGGGACACCCGAGATACGCAGTATTTT.